This TCR beta chain was captured by sequencing in a study of blood T cell repertoires in COVID-19. Study information: COVID-19 samples from acute and convalescent phases originated in the United States, Italy and Spain.

All enrollees were about 18 to 89 years old and from under 25 US areas. Participant-reported clinical history was the basis for cohort assignment. The CDR3 has 14 residues. Germline CDR1 is LGHDT and CDR2 is YNNKEL (reference sequence). The V and J ends lost 1 base and 10 bases respectively, with 14 bases between them. In the authors' workflow: Amplifying reference gene primers gave estimates of nucleated cell counts. The assay was immunoSEQ multiplex PCR, and TCRdb's table has in-frame clones only and misses some. The V and J calls and clone size are taken from that table; D and trimming were inferred from the DNA. Of 350,000 or so clones detected, roughly 85% appear once; the ten largest clones hold around 4%.

The receptor was derived from a middle-aged woman with acute COVID-19. The V and J genes are TRBV3-1 (or the pseudogene TRBV3-2) and TRBJ2-1; a possible D gene is TRBD1 (7 bases). Sequenced material: PBMCs or T cells enriched from blood (not recorded which). CDR3 amino acids: CASSQVGGGREQFF. In DNA form, the CDR3 reads TGTGCCAGCAGCCAAGTCGGAGGGGGCAGGGAGCAGTTCTTC.